Shown below are 22 T cell receptor beta chains from a single sample sequenced in a study of blood T cell repertoires in COVID-19 (TCRdb year 2020). Libraries were made using the immunoSEQ multiplex PCR assay. TCRdb took over this immuneACCESS table, retaining in-frame rearrangements with V and J assigned. Such tables are incomplete; in checked studies, under half of the missing clones stem from an unresolved V gene, and the remainder is unexplained. The sample records about 130,000 clones, under 90% of which are singletons. About 8% of the sample lies in the top ten. The sequenced material came from peripheral blood. Receptors originate from a woman in her sixties with active or convalescent COVID-19.

This sequence joins TRBV2 and TRBJ1-5; 11 positions agree with TRBD1. Per the germline V gene, CDR1 is SNHLY and CDR2 is FYNNEI. The CDR3 length is 15 residues. Unmatched junction bases numbered 5, after V lost 4 bases and J lost 6 bases. In nucleotides, the CDR3 is TGTGCCAGCAGTGGGGACAGGGGGAGGATTCAGCCCCAGCATTTT. It yields the protein CASSGDRGRIQPQHF.

This clone was observed once. The rearrangement joins TRBV10-3 to TRBJ1-5; D may be TRBD1 (5 bases). This CDR3 is built from 15 residues. Germline V CDR1 and CDR2: ENHRY, SYGVKD. V lost 9 bases to trimming and J lost 4 bases, with 19 bases between them. CDR3 coding DNA: TGTGCCATTGGCGGGACGAATAGAGGAAATCAGCCCCAGCATTTT. It yields the protein CAIGGTNRGNQPQHF.

This clone was seen a few times. The genes are TRBV30 and TRBJ1-2; D call uncertain. CDR1 is GTSNPN and CDR2 is SVGIG in the germline V gene (reference sequence). Between the trimmed V and J ends, which lost 6 bases and 7 bases, there was a span of 18 bases. The CDR3 totals 13 residues. The CDR3 nucleotides are TGTGCCTGTTGGACTTTCCCCTCACCTGGCTACACCTTC. Translating gives CACWTFPSPGYTF.

The chain is built from TRBV6-5 and TRBJ1-3; no reliable D call. Trimming removed 0 bases at V and 4 bases at J, with 10 bases between. Germline V gene lookup returns CDR1 MNHEY and CDR2 SVGAGI. The CDR3 is 15 amino acids. The CDR3 is CASSYSWPTGNTIYF. The CDR3 DNA reads as TGTGCCAGCAGTTACTCTTGGCCCACAGGAAACACCATATATTTT.

The chain recombines TRBV10-1 with TRBJ2-2; D is perhaps TRBD2 (5 bases). The CDR3 is 13 residues long. V lost 3 bases, J lost 6 bases, and 8 bases lay in between. The germline V gene has CDR1 WNHNN and CDR2 SYGVQD (reference sequence). CDR3 DNA: TGCGCCAGCAGTGAAGGGAGTTCCGGGGAGCTGTTTTTT. It encodes CASSEGSSGELFF.

This sequence joins TRBV30 and TRBJ2-7, with 12 bases aligning to TRBD2. V shed 7 bases, J shed 7 bases, and the junction held 8 bases outside the gene matches. This CDR3 is 13 amino acids long. Germline values: CDR1 GTSNPN, CDR2 SVGIG (reference sequence). Here the CDR3 reads CALTSGSFGEQYF. For the CDR3, the DNA is TGTGCCTTGACTAGCGGGAGTTTCGGAGAGCAGTACTTC.

The CDR3 bases are TGTGCCAGCTCACCGATAGGGAGGGAGGGAAACACTGAAGCTTTCTTT. Translating gives CASSPIGREGNTEAFF. The chain is built from TRBV18 and TRBJ1-1; D is unclear. V was pared by 3 bases and J by 2 bases, with 16 bases between. The germline gives CDR1 KGHSH, CDR2 LQKENI. CDR3 size: 16 residues.

The chain carries TRBV4-1 and TRBJ2-3, with D possibly being TRBD2 (6 bases). The V and J ends lost 2 bases and 0 bases respectively, with 12 bases between them. Looked up from germline, CDR1 is MGHRA and CDR2 is YSYEKL. The CDR3 sequence is 16 residues long. CDR3 DNA sequence: TGCGCCAGCAGCCAACGTCCCGGGGGTAGCACAGATACGCAGTATTTT. Protein sequence: CASSQRPGGSTDTQYF.

This chain joins TRBV11-3 and TRBJ1-2, with a weak D call TRBD1 (5 bases). The V and J ends lost 0 bases and 7 bases respectively, with 9 bases between them. In germline, CDR1 is SGHNT, CDR2 YENEEA. The CDR3 spans 13 residues. The CDR3 DNA follows: TGTGCCAGCAGCTTAGATGTCGGGGGTGGCTACACCTTC. Translated, it gives CASSLDVGGGYTF. Full variable domain (missing parts from reference TRBV11-3 and TRBJ1-2): EAGVVQSPRYKIIEKKQPVAFWCNPISGHNTLYWYLQNLGQGPELLIRYENEEAVDDSQLPKDRFSAERLKGVDSTLKIQPAELGDSAVYLCASSLDVGGGYTFGSGTRLTVV.

This chain uses TRBV11-3 with TRBJ1-1; D remains ambiguous. The V end lost 2 bases, the J end lost 0 bases, and 4 bases lay between the germline ends. This CDR3 has 13 residues. Germline V CDR1 and CDR2: SGHNT, YENEEA. Here the CDR3 reads CASSLTVNTEAFF. CDR3 nucleotides: TGTGCCAGCAGCTTAACGGTGAACACTGAAGCTTTCTTT. The full variable domain, with the rest looked up from reference TRBV11-3 and TRBJ1-1, is EAGVVQSPRYKIIEKKQPVAFWCNPISGHNTLYWYLQNLGQGPELLIRYENEEAVDDSQLPKDRFSAERLKGVDSTLKIQPAELGDSAVYLCASSLTVNTEAFFGQGTRLTVV.

The chain uses TRBV19 and TRBJ2-7; the D gene is possibly TRBD2 (5 bases). The CDR3 covers 13 residues. V was cut by 11 bases and J by 4 bases, with 18 bases left in between. CDR1 and CDR2 from the germline V gene are LNHDA and SQIVND (reference sequence). CDR3 nucleotides: TGTGCCCCCCACGGGTTCGGGGAATACGAGCAGTACGTC. Protein: CAPHGFGEYEQYV.

The chain recombines TRBV28 with TRBJ1-3; 9 positions agree with TRBD1. Unmatched junction bases numbered 5, after V lost 5 bases and J lost 0 bases. CDR3 length equals 16 residues. Germline CDR1 is MDHEN and CDR2 is SYDVKM. The CDR3 sequence: CASSGGQGLSGNTIYF. The DNA for the CDR3 is TGTGCCAGCAGTGGGGGACAGGGACTCTCTGGAAACACCATATATTTT.

The gene calls are TRBV28 and TRBJ2-7; a possible D gene is TRBD2 (5 bases). The ends were cut back, 5 bases at V and 0 bases at J, with 14 bases in the middle. The germline V gene has CDR1 MDHEN and CDR2 SYDVKM. This CDR3 has 15 residues. The CDR3 coding sequence is TGTGCCAGCAGTCGCCCGGGAAAGATCTCCTACGAGCAGTACTTC. It yields the protein CASSRPGKISYEQYF.

The chain combines TRBV6-1 with TRBJ2-7; D is uncertain. This CDR3 spans 11 amino acids. CDR1 MNHNS and CDR2 SASEGT come from the germline V gene. The V and J ends lost 1 base and 5 bases respectively, with 3 bases between them. The CDR3 coding sequence is TGTGCCAGCAGTGAAGTAGACGAGCAGTACTTC. Translated: CASSEVDEQYF.

This clone was seen only a few times. The chain has TRBV28 and TRBJ1-5, with 8 bases lining up with TRBD1. Per germline, CDR1 MDHEN and CDR2 SYDVKM. The CDR3 loop spans 14 amino acids. With V trimmed by 5 bases and J by 5 bases, 5 bases remained unmatched. The CDR3: CASSQDREDQPQHF. The CDR3 nucleotides read TGTGCCAGCAGTCAGGACAGGGAGGATCAGCCCCAGCATTTT.

The rearrangement uses TRBV7-2 and TRBJ1-1; D is ambiguous. V shed 2 bases and J shed 3 bases, with 7 bases lying between them. This CDR3 has 13 residues. The germline V gene has CDR1 SGHTA and CDR2 FQGNSA. CDR3 nucleotide sequence: TGTGCCAGCAGCTTAAGTCGCGACACTGAAGCTTTCTTT. Protein sequence: CASSLSRDTEAFF.

V gene TRBV9 combines with J gene TRBJ2-5, with D possibly being TRBD2 (6 bases). The CDR3 runs to 15 residues. Germline V gives CDR1 SGDLS, CDR2 YYNGEE. Trimming removed 4 bases at V and 1 base at J, with 14 bases between. The CDR3 sequence is CASSSGLGLQETQYF. In nucleotides, the CDR3 is TGTGCCAGCAGCTCGGGACTGGGACTCCAAGAGACCCAGTACTTC. The full variable domain, completed using reference TRBV9 and TRBJ2-5, is DSGVTQTPKHLITATGQRVTLRCSPRSGDLSVYWYQQSLDQGLQFLIQYYNGEERAKGNILERFSAQQFPDLHSELNLSSLELGDSALYFCASSSGLGLQETQYFGPGTRLLVL.

V is TRBV13 and J is TRBJ1-1, with D uncertain. Germline V CDR1 and CDR2: PRHDT, FYEKMQ (reference sequence). The CDR3 sequence is 15 residues long. With 5 bases removed from V and 6 bases from J, the gap between germline ends came to 19 bases. The CDR3 DNA reads as TGTGCCAGCAGCGGAGGCGTAATTGGGCTTTCTGAAGCTTTCTTT. Its protein product is CASSGGVIGLSEAFF.

The chain has TRBV10-2 and TRBJ2-7; 14 nucleotides line up with TRBD2. Germline CDR1 and CDR2: WSHSY and SAAADI. The CDR3 covers 16 residues. With V trimmed by 8 bases and J by 4 bases, 10 bases remained unmatched. In DNA form, the CDR3 reads TGCGCCAGCGATAGACGGACTAGCGGGGGGCTGTACGAGCAGTACGTC. Its translation: CASDRRTSGGLYEQYV.

DNA of the CDR3: TGTGCCAGTGTGGGACAGGGGAAGGGCAATGAGCAGTTCTTC. Its translation: CASVGQGKGNEQFF. This sequence joins TRBV19 and TRBJ2-1, with 10 nucleotides matching TRBD1. This CDR3 is built from 14 residues. From germline, CDR1 is LNHDA and CDR2 SQIVND (reference sequence). V was clipped by 8 bases and J by 6 bases; unmatched bases: 7. The entire variable domain, with the rest obtained from reference TRBV19 and TRBJ2-1, is as follows: DGGITQSPKYLFRKEGQNVTLSCEQNLNHDAMYWYRQDPGQGLRLIYYSQIVNDFQKGDIAEGYSVSREKKESFPLTVTSAQKNPTAFYLCASVGQGKGNEQFFGPGTRLTVL.

The chain employs TRBV6-5 and TRBJ1-2, with TRBD1 matching 7 bases. V shed 0 bases and J 8 bases; nucleotides not matched to a gene: 12. From germline, CDR1 is MNHEY and CDR2 SVGAGI. There are 16 residues in the CDR3. The CDR3 region is CASSYSSGRGLGGYTF. In DNA form, the CDR3 reads TGTGCCAGCAGTTACTCGTCGGGCAGGGGGTTGGGAGGCTACACCTTC.

V gene TRBV11-2 combines with J gene TRBJ2-3; TRBD1 agrees at 9 bases. V gave up 1 base and J gave up 6 bases; unmatched junction bases: 14. CDR1 and CDR2 from the germline V gene are SGHAT and FQNNGV. The CDR3 consists of 18 residues. This chain's CDR3 is CASSLVGSWGTGTDTQYF. The CDR3 region has the DNA TGTGCCAGCAGCTTAGTAGGGTCGTGGGGGACAGGGACGGATACGCAGTATTTT. Using reference TRBV11-2 and TRBJ2-3 for the parts outside the CDR3, the full variable domain is EAGVAQSPRYKIIEKRQSVAFWCNPISGHATLYWYQQILGQGPKLLIQFQNNGVVDDSQLPKDRFSAERLKGVDSTLKIQPAKLEDSAVYLCASSLVGSWGTGTDTQYFGPGTRLTVL.